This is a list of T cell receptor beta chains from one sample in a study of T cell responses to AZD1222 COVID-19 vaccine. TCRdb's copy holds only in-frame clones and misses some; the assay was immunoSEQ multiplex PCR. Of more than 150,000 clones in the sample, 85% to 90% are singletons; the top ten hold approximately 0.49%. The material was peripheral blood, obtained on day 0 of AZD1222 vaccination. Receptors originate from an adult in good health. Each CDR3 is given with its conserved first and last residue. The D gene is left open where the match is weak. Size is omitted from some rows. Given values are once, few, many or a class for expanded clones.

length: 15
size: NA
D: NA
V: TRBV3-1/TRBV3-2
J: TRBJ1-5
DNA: TGTGCCAGCAGCTCAGCCCCACAGACAAATCAGCCCCAGCATTTT
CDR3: CASSSAPQTNQPQHF

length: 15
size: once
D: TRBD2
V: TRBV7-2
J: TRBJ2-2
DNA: TGTGCCAGCACCGGACTAGCGGGAGGTCGCGGGGAGCTGTTTTTT
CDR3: CASTGLAGGRGELFF

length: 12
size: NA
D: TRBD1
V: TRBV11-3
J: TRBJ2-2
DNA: TGTGCCAGTAGACAGGGACCCGGGGAGCTGTTTTTT
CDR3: CASRQGPGELFF

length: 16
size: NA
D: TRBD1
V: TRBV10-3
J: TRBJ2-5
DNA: TGTGCCATCAGTGGGACCTTTGACAGGGGAATTGAGACCCAGTACTTC
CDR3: CAISGTFDRGIETQYF

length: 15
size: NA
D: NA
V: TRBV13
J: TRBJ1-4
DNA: TGTGCCAGCAGCTTAAAACGGCAGGCCGGTGAAAAACTGTTTTTT
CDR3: CASSLKRQAGEKLFF

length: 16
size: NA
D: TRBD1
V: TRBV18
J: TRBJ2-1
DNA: TGTGCCAGCTCATCAGGACAGGGGAAGGCCTACAATGAGCAGTTCTTC
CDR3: CASSSGQGKAYNEQFF

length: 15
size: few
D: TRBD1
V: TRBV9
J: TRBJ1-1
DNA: TGTGCCAGCAGCGTCGGACAGGGAGTGAACACTGAAGCTTTCTTT
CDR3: CASSVGQGVNTEAFF

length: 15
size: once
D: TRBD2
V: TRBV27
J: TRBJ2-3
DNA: TGTGCCAGCAGGGGGCTAGCGGGAGGGAGCGATACGCAGTATTTT
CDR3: CASRGLAGGSDTQYF

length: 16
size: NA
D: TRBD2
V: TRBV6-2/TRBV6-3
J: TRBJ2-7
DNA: TGTGCCAGCAGTTCCCCGGGACTAGCGAGCTCCTACGAGCAGTACTTC
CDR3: CASSSPGLASSYEQYF

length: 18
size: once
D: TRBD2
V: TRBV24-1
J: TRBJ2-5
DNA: TGTGCCACCAGTGATTTTGTCATGGCTAGCGGGGGGGCGGAGACCCAGTACTTC
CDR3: CATSDFVMASGGAETQYF

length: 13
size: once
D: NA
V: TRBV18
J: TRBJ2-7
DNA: TGTGCCAGCTCACCACCCGTAACCTACGAGCAGTACTTC
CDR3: CASSPPVTYEQYF

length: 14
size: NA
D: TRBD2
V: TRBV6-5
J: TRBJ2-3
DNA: TGTGCCAGCACCCTACTAGCGGGAGGAGATACGCAGTATTTT
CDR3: CASTLLAGGDTQYF

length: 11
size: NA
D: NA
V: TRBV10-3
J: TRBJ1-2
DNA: TGTGCCATCAGGAAAGGGGATGGCTACACCTTC
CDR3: CAIRKGDGYTF

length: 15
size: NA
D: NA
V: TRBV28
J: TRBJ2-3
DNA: TGTGCCAGCAGCCCCGTCGGGACCCGCACAGATACGCAGTATTTT
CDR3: CASSPVGTRTDTQYF

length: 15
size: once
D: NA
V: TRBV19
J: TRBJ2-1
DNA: TGTGCCAGTAGTATATTGGACGGGCTTTACAATGAGCAGTTCTTC
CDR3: CASSILDGLYNEQFF

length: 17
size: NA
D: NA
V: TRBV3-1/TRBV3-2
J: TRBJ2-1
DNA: TGTGCCAGCAGCCAAGGACTGGCAAGAAGCTCCTACAATGAGCAGTTCTTC
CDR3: CASSQGLARSSYNEQFF

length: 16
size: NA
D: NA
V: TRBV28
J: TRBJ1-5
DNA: TGTGCCAGCAGTTTATATACAGGGATCAGCAATCAGCCCCAGCATTTT
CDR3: CASSLYTGISNQPQHF

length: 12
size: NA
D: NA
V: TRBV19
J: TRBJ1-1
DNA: TGTGCCACCACAGGGAGGTCCACTGAAGCTTTCTTT
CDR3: CATTGRSTEAFF

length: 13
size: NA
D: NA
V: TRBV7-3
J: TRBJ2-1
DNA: TGTGCCAGCAGCTTAACAAAGAGCAATGAGCAGTTCTTC
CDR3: CASSLTKSNEQFF

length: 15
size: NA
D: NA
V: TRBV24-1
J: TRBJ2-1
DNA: TGTGCCACCAGTGATTTGAGAGAGGGCTCCAATGAGCAGTTCTTC
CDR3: CATSDLREGSNEQFF

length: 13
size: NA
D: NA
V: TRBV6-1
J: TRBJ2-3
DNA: TGTGCCAGCAGTCGGACTGGCACAGATACGCAGTATTTT
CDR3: CASSRTGTDTQYF

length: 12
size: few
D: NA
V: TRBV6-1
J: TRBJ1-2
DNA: TGTGCCAGCAGTGAAGCAGTAAGTGGCTACACCTTC
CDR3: CASSEAVSGYTF

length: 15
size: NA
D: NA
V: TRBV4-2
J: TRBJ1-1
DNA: TGTGCCAGCAGCAAGATGAACGAGGGGGACACTGAAGCTTTCTTT
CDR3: CASSKMNEGDTEAFF

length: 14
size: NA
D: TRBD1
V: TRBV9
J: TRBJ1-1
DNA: TGTGCCAGCAGCGCAGGGGGAGGGACCCCTGAAGCTTTCTTT
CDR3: CASSAGGGTPEAFF

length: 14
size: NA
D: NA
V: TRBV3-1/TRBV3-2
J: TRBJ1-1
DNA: TGTGCCAGCAGCCCAGAGGGAGCGAACACTGAAGCTTTCTTT
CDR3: CASSPEGANTEAFF

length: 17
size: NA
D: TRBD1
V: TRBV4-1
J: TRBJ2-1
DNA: TGCGCCAGCAGCCATCCCGGACAGGGGAGTTCCTACAATGAGCAGTTCTTC
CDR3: CASSHPGQGSSYNEQFF

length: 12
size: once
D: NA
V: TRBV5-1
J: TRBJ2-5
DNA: TGCGCCAGCAGCTTGGGGGTGGAGACCCAGTACTTC
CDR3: CASSLGVETQYF

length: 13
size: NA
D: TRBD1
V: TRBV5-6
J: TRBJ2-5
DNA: TGTGCCAGCAGCCAACAGGGGGTGGGGACCCAGTACTTC
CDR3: CASSQQGVGTQYF

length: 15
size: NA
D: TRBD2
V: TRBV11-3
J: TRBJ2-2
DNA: TGTGCCAGCAGCTCCCTCCGGGGGGGCACCGGGGAGCTGTTTTTT
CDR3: CASSSLRGGTGELFF

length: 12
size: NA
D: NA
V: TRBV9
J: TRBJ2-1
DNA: TGTGCCAGCAGCGATTATTACAATGAGCAGTTCTTC
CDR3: CASSDYYNEQFF

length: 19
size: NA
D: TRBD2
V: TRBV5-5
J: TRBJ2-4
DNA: TGTGCCAGCAGCACCCCTGGGCCCCTTCTAGCGGGGGGCGGGAATATTCAGTACTTC
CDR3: CASSTPGPLLAGGGNIQYF

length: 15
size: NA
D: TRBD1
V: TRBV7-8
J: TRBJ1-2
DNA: TGTGCCAGCAGCTCCGGGACAGGAGTTAACTATGGCTACACCTTC
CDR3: CASSSGTGVNYGYTF

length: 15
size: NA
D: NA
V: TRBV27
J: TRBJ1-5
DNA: TGTGCCAGCAGCTCTTATGTGACAAGCAATCAGCCCCAGCATTTT
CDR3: CASSSYVTSNQPQHF

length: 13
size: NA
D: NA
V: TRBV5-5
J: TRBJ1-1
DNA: TGTGCCAGCAGCTTGGTGGGGCGAACTGAAGCTTTCTTT
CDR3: CASSLVGRTEAFF

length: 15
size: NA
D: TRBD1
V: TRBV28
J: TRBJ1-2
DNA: TGTGCCAGCAGTATACGGGCAGGGGGGAACTATGGCTACACCTTC
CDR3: CASSIRAGGNYGYTF

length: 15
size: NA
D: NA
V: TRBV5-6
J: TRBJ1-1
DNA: TGTGCCAGCAGCCTACTAGACAGGCTGAACACTGAAGCTTTCTTT
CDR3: CASSLLDRLNTEAFF

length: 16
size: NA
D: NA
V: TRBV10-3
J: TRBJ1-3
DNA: TGTGCCATCAGTGAGTCCCACAGTAGAACTGGAAACACCATATATTTT
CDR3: CAISESHSRTGNTIYF

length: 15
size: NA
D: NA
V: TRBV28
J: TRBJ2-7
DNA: TGTGCCAGCAGTTTTTCGGGACCCAGCTCCTACGAGCAGTACTTC
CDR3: CASSFSGPSSYEQYF

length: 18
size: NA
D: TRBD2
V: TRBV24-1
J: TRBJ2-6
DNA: TGTGCCACCAGTGATGGACTAGCGGGTCGCTCTGGGGCCAACGTCCTGACTTTC
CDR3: CATSDGLAGRSGANVLTF

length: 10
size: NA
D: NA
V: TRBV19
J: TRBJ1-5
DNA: TGTGCCAGTAGTAGAGTGCCCCAGCATTTT
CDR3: CASSRVPQHF

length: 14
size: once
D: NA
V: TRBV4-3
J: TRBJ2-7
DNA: TGCGCCAGCAGCCAAGATAACAGGGACTACGAGCAGTACTTC
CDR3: CASSQDNRDYEQYF

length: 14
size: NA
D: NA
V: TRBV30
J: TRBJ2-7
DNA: TGTGCCTGGGGGAGTGCAGCCCGCTCCTACGAGCAGTACTTC
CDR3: CAWGSAARSYEQYF

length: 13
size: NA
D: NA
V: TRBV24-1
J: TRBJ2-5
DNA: TGTGCCACCAACGACGGCGGACAAGAGACCCAGTACTTC
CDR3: CATNDGGQETQYF

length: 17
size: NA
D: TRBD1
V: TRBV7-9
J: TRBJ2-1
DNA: TGTGCCAGCAGCCCCGTCCGACAGGGAACCACCGTTCCCGAGCAGTTCTTC
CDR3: CASSPVRQGTTVPEQFF

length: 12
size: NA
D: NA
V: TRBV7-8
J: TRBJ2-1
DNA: TGTGCCAGCAGCCCATCGCCCCGTGGGCAGTTCTTC
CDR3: CASSPSPRGQFF

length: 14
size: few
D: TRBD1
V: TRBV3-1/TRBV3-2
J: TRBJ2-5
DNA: TGTGCCAGCAGCCGAGACAGGGGCCAAGAGACCCAGTACTTC
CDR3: CASSRDRGQETQYF

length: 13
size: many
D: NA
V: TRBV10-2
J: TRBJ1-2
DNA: TGCGCCAGCGGGAGTGAGGATCTAGGCGGCTACACCTTC
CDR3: CASGSEDLGGYTF

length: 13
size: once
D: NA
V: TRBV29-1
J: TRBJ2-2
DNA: TGCAGCGTTGACGGGGGTAACACCGGGGAGCTGTTTTTT
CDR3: CSVDGGNTGELFF

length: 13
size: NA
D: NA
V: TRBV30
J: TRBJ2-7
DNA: TGTGCCTGGAGTGTTGGTGGGGCGCGAGAGCAGTACTTC
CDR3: CAWSVGGAREQYF

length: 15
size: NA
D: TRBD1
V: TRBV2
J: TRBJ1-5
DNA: TGTGCCAGCACCTTGGACAGGGGGCTCGGTCAGCCCCAGCATTTT
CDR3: CASTLDRGLGQPQHF

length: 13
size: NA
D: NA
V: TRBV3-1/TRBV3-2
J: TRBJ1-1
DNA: TGTGCCAGCAGCCAAGAAGGAGGGGCGCGAGCTTTCTTT
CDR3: CASSQEGGARAFF

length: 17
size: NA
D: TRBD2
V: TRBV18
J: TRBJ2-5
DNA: TGTGCCAGCTCACCACCCCGACTAGCGGGAGGGTACGAGACCCAGTACTTC
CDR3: CASSPPRLAGGYETQYF

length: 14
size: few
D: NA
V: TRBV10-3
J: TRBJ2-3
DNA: TGTGCCATCAGTATCCGGGACACCACAGATACGCAGTATTTT
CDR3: CAISIRDTTDTQYF

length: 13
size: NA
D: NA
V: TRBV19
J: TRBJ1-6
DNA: TGTGCCAGTAGTATCGGACAGAATTCACCCCTCCACTTT
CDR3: CASSIGQNSPLHF

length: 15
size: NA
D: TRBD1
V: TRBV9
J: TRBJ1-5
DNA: TGTGCCAGCAGCGTAGACGGGACAGTGGGTCAGCCCCAGCATTTT
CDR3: CASSVDGTVGQPQHF

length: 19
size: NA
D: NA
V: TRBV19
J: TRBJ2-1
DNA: TGTGCCAGTACGCCGCCGAGGGGGCGCATAGGACTAGGGATCCATGAGCAGTTCTTC
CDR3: CASTPPRGRIGLGIHEQFF

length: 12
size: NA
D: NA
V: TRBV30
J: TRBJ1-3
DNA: TGTGCCTGGTCGGGAGACCGAAACACCATATATTTT
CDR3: CAWSGDRNTIYF